Listed below are T cell receptor beta chains from one sample, sequenced in a study of cytomegalovirus exposure and HLA in healthy donors. Using immunoSEQ multiplex PCR, the repertoire was profiled, and TCRdb retains in-frame clones only, with some absent. This repertoire shows 150,000 to 200,000 clones, around 74% found once; its top ten account for around 3%. Sequencing was carried out using PBMCs. The source is a male donor in good health and CMV-seronegative. Each CDR3 is given with its conserved first and last residue. A D gene is named only where the DNA matches it firmly. For some rows the clone size is stated as once, few or many, or as a class when expanded; others skip it.

v_gene,d_gene,j_gene,abundance,CDR3nt,CDR3aa
TRBV6-6,NA,TRBJ1-5,NA,TGTGCCAGCAGTTACCCTCGAGACGGGGGTGGGGGGCCCCAGCATTTT,CASSYPRDGGGGPQHF
TRBV6-5,NA,TRBJ1-5,once,TGTGCCAGCAGTACAGGAGACAATCAGCCCCAGCATTTT,CASSTGDNQPQHF
TRBV7-9,NA,TRBJ1-1,NA,TGTGCCAGCAGCTTAGGGGGCAGGGGGAACACTGAAGCTTTCTTT,CASSLGGRGNTEAFF
TRBV6-5,NA,TRBJ1-3,once,TGTGCCAGCAGTTACGGCGCAGGGGAAAGAGGAAACACCATATATTTT,CASSYGAGERGNTIYF
TRBV11-3,NA,TRBJ2-1,NA,TGTGCCAGCAGCTTAAGCGGTGTAGAGGAGCAGTTCTTC,CASSLSGVEEQFF
TRBV11-2,TRBD2,TRBJ2-3,NA,TGTGCCAGCAGTTATCCGGGACTAGGGGGTACAGATACGCAGTATTTT,CASSYPGLGGTDTQYF
TRBV2,TRBD2,TRBJ2-1,few,TGTGCCAGCAGTACTGGACTAGCGCCTTACAATGAGCAGTTCTTC,CASSTGLAPYNEQFF
TRBV14,NA,TRBJ1-1,NA,TGTGCCAGCAGCCAATCGGGCACTGAAGCTTTCTTT,CASSQSGTEAFF
TRBV27,NA,TRBJ2-7,NA,TGTGCCAGCAGTTTACAGGGTTCCTACGAGCAGTACTTC,CASSLQGSYEQYF
TRBV6-5,TRBD2,TRBJ2-4,NA,TGTGCCAGCTGCCCCCTAAGCGGGAGGGCGCACATTCAGTACTTC,CASCPLSGRAHIQYF
TRBV7-3,TRBD2,TRBJ2-1,few,TGTGCCAGCCGACTAGCGGGAAACAATGAGCAGTTCTTC,CASRLAGNNEQFF
TRBV30,NA,TRBJ1-3,NA,TGTGCCTGGAGTTCAGGGGACGGAAACACCATATATTTT,CAWSSGDGNTIYF
TRBV11-2,TRBD1,TRBJ2-6,NA,TGTGCCAGCAGCGTGGGGGACAGCAACTCTGGGGCCAACGTCCTGACTTTC,CASSVGDSNSGANVLTF
TRBV25-1,NA,TRBJ1-6,NA,TGTGCCAGCAGTGAATCCATTTTGGCAGCGGTCAATAATTCACCCCTCCACTTT,CASSESILAAVNNSPLHF
TRBV7-9,TRBD2,TRBJ2-1,NA,TGTGCCAGCAGCTTAGCTCTCACACTAGCGGGAGTGGGGCACAATGAGCAGTTCTTC,CASSLALTLAGVGHNEQFF
TRBV5-4,TRBD2,TRBJ2-3,few,TGTGCCAGCAGCTTGAGACTAGCGACAGATACGCAGTATTTT,CASSLRLATDTQYF